This T cell receptor (beta chain) was recorded in a study of cytomegalovirus exposure and HLA in healthy donors. With 60 Vbeta and 13 Jbeta primers, the PCR was carried out. Sequencing used immunoSEQ multiplex PCR; TCRdb keeps in-frame clones, though not all of them. The sample lists 180,000 or so clones; approximately 85% were seen once. Sequencing input: PBMCs. This sequence was found in a man between 18 and 35 years old in good health and CMV-seropositive.

The CDR3 DNA follows: TGCGCCAGCAACGACGACAGCAGGGGCAATCAGCCCCAGCATTTT. Translating it yields CASNDDSRGNQPQHF. V is TRBV10-2 and J is TRBJ1-5, with D perhaps TRBD1 (5 bases). V was shortened by 7 bases and J by 2 bases, with 15 bases between the two germline ends. Germline loops: CDR1 WSHSY, CDR2 SAAADI. The CDR3 length is 15 residues.